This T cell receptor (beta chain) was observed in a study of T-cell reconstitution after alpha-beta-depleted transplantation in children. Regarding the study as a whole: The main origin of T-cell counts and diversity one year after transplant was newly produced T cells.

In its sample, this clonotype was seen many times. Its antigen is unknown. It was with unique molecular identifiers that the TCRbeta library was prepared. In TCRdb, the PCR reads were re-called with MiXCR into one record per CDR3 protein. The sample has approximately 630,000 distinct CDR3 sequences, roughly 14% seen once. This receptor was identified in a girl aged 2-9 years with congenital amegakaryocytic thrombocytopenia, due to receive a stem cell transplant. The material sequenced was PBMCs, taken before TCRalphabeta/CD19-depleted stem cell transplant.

CDR3 loop: CSASGGAGTEAFF. DNA of the CDR3: TGCAGTGCTAGTGGGGGCGCGGGCACTGAAGCTTTCTTT. The chain is built from TRBV20-1 and TRBJ1-1, with D maybe TRBD1 (6 bases). From germline, CDR1 is DFQATT and CDR2 SNEGSKA (reference sequence). V lost 3 bases and J lost 4, with 12 bases in between. CDR3 size: 13 residues.